These 27 T cell receptor beta chains were all obtained from the same sample, sequenced in a study of blood T cells in healthy people across ages. A second PCR, run for about 7 to 11 cycles, used a sample-barcoded 5' primer plus a J-beta primer mix. MiXCR was run by TCRdb on the 5' RACE reads, yielding one entry per CDR3 protein. Here the sample spans approximately 790,000 distinct CDR3 sequences, around 62% being singletons. Sequenced input: blood. The origin of the receptors is a man aged 25-45 years in good health.

The chain links TRBV11-2 to TRBJ1-2; D not resolved. The CDR3 covers 14 residues. V lost 1 base, J lost 1 base, and 7 bases lay in between. CDR1 and CDR2 from the germline V gene are SGHAT and FQNNGV. For the CDR3, the DNA is TGTGCCAGCAGCTTAGTCGACATTAACTATGGCTACACCTTC. It is translated as CASSLVDINYGYTF. The complete variable domain, with remaining parts taken from reference TRBV11-2 and TRBJ1-2, reads EAGVAQSPRYKIIEKRQSVAFWCNPISGHATLYWYQQILGQGPKLLIQFQNNGVVDDSQLPKDRFSAERLKGVDSTLKIQPAKLEDSAVYLCASSLVDINYGYTFGSGTRLTVV.

The chain employs TRBV24-1 and TRBJ2-5, with unresolved D. V dropped 9 bases and J dropped 11 bases, with 24 bases sitting between them. Germline CDR1 reads KGHDR; CDR2 reads SFDVKD. This CDR3 has 14 amino acids. CDR3 amino acids: CATSLTSKYNEQYF. CDR3 bases: TGTGCCACCTCGTTGACCTCAAAATACAATGAGCAGTACTTC.

The chain combines TRBV20-1 with TRBJ2-7; tentative D call: TRBD1 (5 bases). Germline values: CDR1 DFQATT, CDR2 SNEGSKA (reference sequence). This CDR3 spans 18 amino acids. Trimming took off 1 base at V and 2 bases at J, with 24 bases between the two ends. The CDR3 loop reads CSARVSMMGRTRTYEQYF. The CDR3 bases are TGCAGTGCTAGAGTATCGATGATGGGGCGAACCAGGACCTACGAGCAGTACTTC.

This clonotype was seen once. J is TRBJ2-5 and V is TRBV5-1, with TRBD2 matching 7 bases. Germline CDR1 SGHRS, CDR2 YFSETQ. Germline trimming cut 4 bases from V and 4 bases from J; bases unmatched to any gene: 7. This CDR3 is 14 amino acids long. CDR3 residues: CASSVAREGETQYF. Written as DNA, the CDR3 is TGCGCCAGCAGCGTGGCCAGGGAGGGAGAGACCCAGTACTTC. Drawing the rest from reference TRBV5-1 and TRBJ2-5, the complete variable domain is KAGVTQTPRYLIKTRGQQVTLSCSPISGHRSVSWYQQTPGQGLQFLFEYFSETQRNKGNFPGRFSGRQFSNSRSEMNVSTLELGDSALYLCASSVAREGETQYFGPGTRLLVL.

This clonotype was detected a few times. This chain connects TRBV6-6 to TRBJ2-1; 9 bases map to TRBD2. The germline V gene encodes CDR1 MNHNY and CDR2 SVGAGI (reference sequence). CDR3 length: 15 amino acids. The J segment lost 5 bases and the V segment lost 6 bases, leaving 8 bases of the junction unmatched. The CDR3, as DNA: TGTGCCAGCAGGTCTCGACTAGCGGCGGACAATGAGCAGTTCTTC. Protein sequence: CASRSRLAADNEQFF.

The V call is TRBV7-2, the J call TRBJ1-2; possible D gene TRBD1, 6 bases. V lost 1 base to trimming and J lost 6 bases, with 12 bases between them. The CDR3 sequence is 14 residues long. Germline loops: CDR1 SGHTA, CDR2 FQGNSA. This chain's CDR3 is CASSLDQGRDGYTF. For the CDR3, the DNA is TGTGCCAGCAGCTTAGATCAGGGGAGGGATGGCTACACCTTC.

This chain connects TRBV3-1 to TRBJ2-5; weak D call: TRBD2 (6 bases). Germline assignment: CDR1 LGHDT and CDR2 YNNKEL (reference sequence). V was pared by 9 bases and J by 2 bases, with 10 bases between. CDR3 length: 12 amino acids. CDR3 sequence reads: CASSSEQETQYF. CDR3 DNA sequence: TGTGCCAGTTCTAGCGAACAAGAGACCCAGTACTTC.

The chain links TRBV29-1 to TRBJ2-1; D not certain. V was shortened by 4 bases and J by 5 bases, with 3 bases between the two germline ends. Germline V CDR1 and CDR2: SQVTM, ANQGSEA. CDR3 length: 10 residues. The CDR3 reads CSVGNNEQFF. The CDR3 DNA follows: TGCAGCGTTGGTAACAATGAGCAGTTCTTC.

This chain connects TRBV12-3 or TRBV12-4 to TRBJ2-1, with 8 bases aligning to TRBD1. Germline trimming cut 5 bases from V and 6 bases from J; bases unmatched to any gene: 9. CDR3 size: 15 residues. The CDR3 DNA sequence: TGTGCCAGCAGTCCAAGGACAGGGCTGGGCAATGAGCAGTTCTTC. It specifies CASSPRTGLGNEQFF.

This clonotype has a handful of counts. This chain connects TRBV15 to TRBJ1-5; D not certain. V lost 0 bases and J 6 bases, leaving 12 bases between the germline ends. From germline, CDR1 is LNHNV and CDR2 YYDKDF (reference sequence). This CDR3 is built from 15 residues. The CDR3 bases are TGTGCCACCAGCAGAGATAGGTCAGGCGGTCAGCCCCAGCATTTT. Translation: CATSRDRSGGQPQHF.

V usage is TRBV18 and J usage is TRBJ2-7; 9 bases fit TRBD1. The CDR3 extends over 13 amino acids. The germline gives CDR1 KGHSH, CDR2 LQKENI. The V and J ends lost 3 bases and 6 bases, in that order; junction bases with no gene match: 3. The CDR3 is CASSPNRGLEQYF. CDR3 coding DNA: TGTGCCAGCTCACCGAACAGGGGGCTCGAGCAGTACTTC. The full variable domain, rest sourced from reference TRBV18 and TRBJ2-7, is NAGVMQNPRHLVRRRGQEARLRCSPMKGHSHVYWYRQLPEEGLKFMVYLQKENIIDESGMPKERFSAEFPKEGPSILRIQQVVRGDSAAYFCASSPNRGLEQYFGPGTRLTVT.

The genes are TRBV9 and TRBJ2-5; TRBD1 matches at 8 bases. The end of the DNA aligns better with TRBJ2-7, so the J call may be wrong. The CDR3 extends over 15 amino acids. Germline-derived CDR1 and CDR2 are SGDLS and YYNGEE. The CDR3 bases are TGTGCCAGCAGCCTAGGGCCGGACAGGGACTACGAGCAGTACTTC. It translates to CASSLGPDRDYEQYF.

The V and J genes are TRBV6-5 and TRBJ2-7, with D possibly TRBD1 on 6 matching bases. Germline lookup yields CDR1 MNHEY and CDR2 SVGAGI. With 10 bases removed from V and 1 base from J, the gap between germline ends came to 8 bases. The length of the CDR3 is 11 residues. The CDR3 reads CATTGSYEQYF. CDR3 coding DNA: TGTGCCACCACAGGGTCCTACGAGCAGTACTTC.

The rearrangement uses TRBV12-3 or TRBV12-4 and TRBJ1-5; D gene uncertain. The CDR3 runs to 15 residues. The V gene lost 6 bases and the J gene lost 3 bases, with 15 bases spanning the gap. Written as DNA, the CDR3 is TGTGCCAGCAGCCCGACATCAGGTTCCAATCAGCCCCAGCATTTT. Translated, it gives CASSPTSGSNQPQHF.

J is TRBJ2-7 and V is TRBV20-1; a weak D match, TRBD1 (5 bases). Deletions cut 5 bases from V and 2 bases from J, with 13 bases between. Per germline, CDR1 DFQATT and CDR2 SNEGSKA (reference sequence). The CDR3 is 13 amino acids. CDR3 amino acids: CSALRQPTYEQYF. The CDR3 DNA sequence: TGCAGTGCTCTCCGACAGCCCACCTACGAGCAGTACTTC.

The V gene is TRBV20-1, the J gene TRBJ2-5; D may be TRBD2 (5 bases). The J call is uncertain, as TRBJ2-7 better fits the DNA end. CDR1 and CDR2 (germline): DFQATT, SNEGSKA (reference sequence). The CDR3 covers 13 residues. The CDR3 sequence is CSASDVGVGEQYF. The DNA of the CDR3 is TGCAGTGCTAGTGACGTCGGGGTCGGCGAGCAGTACTTC.

V usage is TRBV4-1 and J usage is TRBJ1-5; the D gene is possibly TRBD1 (6 bases). CDR1 is MGHRA and CDR2 is YSYEKL in the germline V gene. V lost 3 bases, J lost 6 bases, and 12 bases lay in between. The CDR3 spans 14 residues. CDR3: CASSQAGAVQPQHF. In DNA, the CDR3 is TGCGCCAGCAGCCAGGCAGGGGCGGTTCAGCCCCAGCATTTT.

J is TRBJ2-3 and V is TRBV4-2, with 7 bases fitting TRBD2. Germline loops: CDR1 LGHNA, CDR2 YNFKEQ. The CDR3 totals 16 residues. V gave up 4 bases and J gave up 1 base; unmatched junction bases: 8. The CDR3 spells CASSLVLGGGTDTQYF. In nucleotides, the CDR3 is TGTGCCAGCAGCCTTGTCTTGGGGGGGGGCACAGATACGCAGTATTTT.

The J gene is TRBJ2-7, the V gene TRBV29-1; 7 nucleotides align to TRBD1. Judging by the DNA end, TRBJ2-5 fits better; the J call may be wrong. Germline CDR1 and CDR2: SQVTM and ANQGSEA. The CDR3 length is 15 residues. The CDR3 nucleotides are TGCAGCGTTGAAGTCGGGACAGACCTACAGGAGACCCAGTACTTC. It encodes CSVEVGTDLQETQYF.

The J gene is TRBJ2-7, the V gene TRBV7-2; tentatively, D is TRBD2 (6 bases). Germline V gives CDR1 SGHTA, CDR2 FQGNSA. Trimming removed 5 bases at V and 3 bases at J, with 14 bases between. The CDR3 sequence is 14 residues long. The CDR3 loop is CASSGTSQGYEQYF. The CDR3, as DNA: TGTGCCAGCAGCGGGACTTCTCAGGGCTACGAGCAGTACTTC.

The chain couples TRBV20-1 to TRBJ2-4; D unresolved. Deletions cut 6 bases from V and 6 bases from J, with 18 bases between. The CDR3 runs 14 residues. Germline CDR1 and CDR2: DFQATT and SNEGSKA (reference sequence). The CDR3 sequence is CSARVTASGNIQYF. The CDR3 DNA follows: TGCAGTGCCCGGGTAACAGCCTCAGGAAACATTCAGTACTTC.

CDR3 loop: CASSVGGGNNYGYTF. DNA of the CDR3: TGTGCCAGCAGCGTAGGTGGAGGGAATAACTATGGCTACACCTTC. The chain carries TRBV9 and TRBJ1-2; D is ambiguous. Trimming pared 0 bases from V and 1 base from J, leaving 10 bases between. Germline lookup yields CDR1 SGDLS and CDR2 YYNGEE. This CDR3 has 15 residues.

V and J are TRBV7-3 and TRBJ2-3; D gene unclear. Between the trimmed V and J ends, which lost 5 bases and 6 bases, there was a span of 15 bases. From germline, CDR1 is SGHTA and CDR2 FQGTGA. The CDR3 loop spans 14 amino acids. Here the CDR3 DNA reads TGTGCCAGCAGCGTTACCGGCCCCAAGGATACGCAGTATTTT. Translation: CASSVTGPKDTQYF.

As DNA, the CDR3 is TGTGCCAGCAGCCAAACTTGGACAGATACGCAGTATTTT. Translated, it gives CASSQTWTDTQYF. This chain joins TRBV11-3 and TRBJ2-3; D is uncertain. The length of the CDR3 is 13 residues. Trimming cost V 5 bases and J 3 bases, with 9 bases left between them. Germline V CDR1 and CDR2: SGHNT, YENEEA.

The chain recombines TRBV3-1 with TRBJ2-7; a weak D match, TRBD1 (7 bases). V was clipped by 6 bases and J by 7 bases, with 22 bases between them. The germline gives CDR1 LGHDT, CDR2 YNNKEL (reference sequence). The CDR3 runs to 15 residues. The DNA of the CDR3 is TGTGCCAGCAGTGCTAGCGAGGGGGCAGGCTATGAGCAGTACTTC. It yields the protein CASSASEGAGYEQYF.

This chain connects TRBV6-5 to TRBJ2-1, with TRBD1 as a possible D gene (6 bases). The CDR3 is 14 residues long. Per germline, CDR1 MNHEY and CDR2 SVGAGI. With 5 bases removed from V and 6 bases from J, the gap between germline ends came to 14 bases. For the CDR3, the DNA is TGTGCCAGCAGTGGGACACCGCTCGGCAATGAGCAGTTCTTC. Its protein product is CASSGTPLGNEQFF.

This clonotype was counted once. This CDR3 reads CASSVTGEPGELFF. CDR3 in DNA: TGTGCCAGCAGCGTTACAGGGGAACCCGGGGAGCTGTTTTTT. The chain recombines TRBV9 with TRBJ2-2, with 7 bases identical to TRBD1. V trimming: 2 bases; J trimming: 6 bases; junction bases outside the gene matches: 4. The CDR3 is 14 residues long. Germline CDR1 is SGDLS and CDR2 is YYNGEE. Complete variable domain (other parts from reference TRBV9 and TRBJ2-2): DSGVTQTPKHLITATGQRVTLRCSPRSGDLSVYWYQQSLDQGLQFLIQYYNGEERAKGNILERFSAQQFPDLHSELNLSSLELGDSALYFCASSVTGEPGELFFGEGSRLTVL.